The 7 T cell receptor beta chains below all came from one sample that was sequenced in a study of control samples from healthy donors and cancer patients (dated by TCRdb to 2018 to 2020). Libraries were prepared through the immunoSEQ multiplex PCR assay. TCRdb mirrors the immuneACCESS table, restricted to in-frame sequences. Some clones are absent from its copies; in checked studies, under half trace to an unresolved V gene, and the reason for the others is unknown. The sample data list roughly 170,000 clones, and around 90% of these were observed just once. The ten largest clones take up under 5% of the sample. The sequencing input was blood. The receptors were sampled from a woman in her thirties in good health.

The chain uses TRBV2 and TRBJ2-4; D is ambiguous. The CDR3 covers 19 residues. The V and J ends lost 6 bases and 0 bases respectively, with 24 bases between them. Germline V gives CDR1 SNHLY, CDR2 FYNNEI. The CDR3 DNA reads as TGTGCCAGCAGACCGCCCCTATTGTTAGGGTCACTAGCCAAAAACATTCAGTACTTC. It encodes CASRPPLLLGSLAKNIQYF.

This chain joins TRBV6-6 and TRBJ1-2; 7 positions match TRBD1. Trimming cost V 0 bases and J 4 bases; bases outside gene matches: 8. Germline CDR1 reads MNHNY; CDR2 reads SVGAGI (reference sequence). The CDR3 has 16 residues. In nucleotides, the CDR3 is TGTGCCAGCAGTTACTCGAGAGAGGGGGCGGCCTATGGCTACACCTTC. As protein: CASSYSREGAAYGYTF.

V gene TRBV5-4 combines with J gene TRBJ1-1; D unresolved. The CDR3 is made up of 12 amino acids. The germline V gene has CDR1 SGHNT and CDR2 YYREEE (reference sequence). V dropped 5 bases and J dropped 4 bases, with 9 bases sitting between them. The CDR3 is CASRSGPTEAFF. The CDR3 nucleotides are TGTGCCAGCAGATCCGGCCCCACTGAAGCTTTCTTT.

V gene TRBV4-1 combines with J gene TRBJ1-5, with a possible D match to TRBD1 (6 bases). The CDR3 totals 18 residues. Germline assignment: CDR1 MGHRA and CDR2 YSYEKL. V lost 0 bases and J lost 6, with 21 bases in between. The CDR3 is CASSQDLFWGTKCQPQHF. DNA for the CDR3: TGCGCCAGCAGCCAAGATTTGTTCTGGGGGACAAAGTGTCAGCCCCAGCATTTT.

This clone was detected a few times. This sequence joins TRBV7-9 and TRBJ1-1; D might be TRBD1 (6 bases). Trimming pared 3 bases from V and 0 bases from J, leaving 8 bases between. This CDR3 comprises 14 residues. CDR1 is SEHNR, CDR2 FQNEAQ, per germline (reference sequence). CDR3 in amino acids: CASSFTGMNTEAFF. The CDR3 DNA follows: TGTGCCAGCAGCTTCACAGGGATGAACACTGAAGCTTTCTTT.

The CDR3 nucleotides are TGTGCCAGCAGGGGTACAGGGGGCATGTACGAGCAGTACTTC. Protein: CASRGTGGMYEQYF. V and J are TRBV2 and TRBJ2-7, with 9 bases fitting TRBD1. The CDR3 sequence is 14 residues long. Unmatched junction bases numbered 7, after V lost 6 bases and J lost 4 bases. The V gene's germline CDR1 is SNHLY and CDR2 FYNNEI. The full variable domain, rest sourced from reference TRBV2 and TRBJ2-7, is EPEVTQTPSHQVTQMGQEVILRCVPISNHLYFYWYRQILGQKVEFLVSFYNNEISEKSEIFDDQFSVERPDGSNFTLKIRSTKLEDSAMYFCASRGTGGMYEQYFGPGTRLTVT.

The chain links TRBV2 to TRBJ1-1, with 7 bases matching TRBD1. From germline, CDR1 is SNHLY and CDR2 FYNNEI. The CDR3 sequence is 14 residues long. V shed 1 base and J 4 bases; nucleotides not matched to a gene: 3. The CDR3 here is CASSEEGAFTEAFF. CDR3 sequence (DNA): TGTGCCAGCAGTGAAGAGGGGGCGTTCACTGAAGCTTTCTTT.